This entry lists 18 T cell receptor beta chains sequenced from one sample in a study of OX40 agonist ivuxolimab in advanced cancers. Method: immunoSEQ multiplex PCR; TCRdb's copy keeps in-frame clones and lacks some. This sample has 50,000 to 70,000 clones, with 85% found just once. The sequencing here drew on CD4+ or CD8+ T cells sorted from blood, taken in a trial of the OX40 agonist ivuxolimab. These receptors all stem from an adult with an advanced solid tumor such as melanoma, head and neck, liver or kidney cancer.

The CDR3 DNA follows: TGTGCCACCAGCAGAGATCCCACAGCTTACGACGAGCAGTACTTC. Translated: CATSRDPTAYDEQYF. The chain is built from TRBV15 and TRBJ2-7; D is unresolved. The germline V gene encodes CDR1 LNHNV and CDR2 YYDKDF (reference sequence). V was clipped by 0 bases and J by 5 bases, with 14 bases between them. The CDR3 is made up of 15 amino acids.

V usage is TRBV5-1 and J usage is TRBJ1-3; D unresolved. From germline, CDR1 is SGHRS and CDR2 YFSETQ. V lost 0 bases to trimming and J lost 4 bases, with 5 bases between them. CDR3 length: 13 amino acids. The CDR3 is CASSLAQGNTIYF. In DNA, the CDR3 is TGCGCCAGCAGCTTGGCACAAGGAAACACCATATATTTT.

The V gene is TRBV6-5, the J gene TRBJ1-2; D is unclear. The CDR3 length is 12 residues. The germline V gene has CDR1 MNHEY and CDR2 SVGAGI. Trimming stripped 4 bases from V and 4 bases from J, with 7 bases between. In DNA, the CDR3 is TGTGCCAGCAGTTCATCGGTCTATGGCTACACCTTC. It specifies CASSSSVYGYTF.

This chain joins TRBV4-1 and TRBJ2-7, with 9 bases matching TRBD2. V dropped 4 bases and J dropped 3; count of bases not matched to a gene: 4. CDR1 and CDR2 from the germline V gene are MGHRA and YSYEKL. The CDR3 consists of 14 residues. The chain's CDR3 is CASSPLAGLYEQYF. For the CDR3, the DNA is TGCGCCAGCAGCCCACTAGCGGGCCTCTACGAGCAGTACTTC.

This rearrangement joins TRBV5-1 to TRBJ1-1; D remains unclear. Between the trimmed V and J ends, which lost 5 bases and 3 bases, there was a span of 17 bases. Germline CDR1 reads SGHRS; CDR2 reads YFSETQ. CDR3 length: 15 residues. CDR3 amino acids: CASSRGNSRDTEAFF. In DNA, the CDR3 is TGCGCCAGCAGTAGAGGAAACTCACGGGACACTGAAGCTTTCTTT.

This clone was counted only a few times. V and J are TRBV18 and TRBJ1-1, with D perhaps matching TRBD1 (5 bases). From germline, CDR1 is KGHSH and CDR2 LQKENI. Between the trimmed V and J ends, which lost 5 bases and 1 base, there was a span of 11 bases. This CDR3 is 14 amino acids long. The CDR3 DNA is TGTGCCAGCTCAGCAGGGATCGCGAACACTGAAGCTTTCTTT. Amino acid sequence: CASSAGIANTEAFF.

The chain uses TRBV6-6 and TRBJ1-1; D not resolved. The CDR3 is 14 residues long. Trimming took off 4 bases at V and 1 base at J, with 10 bases between the two ends. CDR1 and CDR2 from the germline V gene are MNHNY and SVGAGI (reference sequence). CDR3 protein: CASSFPGKNTEAFF. The CDR3 region has the DNA TGTGCCAGCAGTTTTCCTGGGAAGAACACTGAAGCTTTCTTT.

J is TRBJ2-2 and V is TRBV5-4; TRBD1 matches 9 bases. Germline V CDR1 and CDR2: SGHNT, YYREEE (reference sequence). With 0 bases clipped from V and 1 base from J, the junction kept 4 bases outside the gene matches. The CDR3 contains 17 residues. The CDR3 reads CASSLAKGQGNTGELFF. As DNA, the CDR3 is TGTGCCAGCAGCTTGGCGAAGGGACAGGGGAACACCGGGGAGCTGTTTTTT.

This clone was seen only once. The CDR3 sequence is CAWSRVGGELFF. The CDR3 DNA reads TGTGCCTGGAGTCGAGTGGGCGGGGAGCTGTTTTTT. The chain uses TRBV30 and TRBJ2-2; no firm D call. With 2 bases removed from V and 7 bases from J, the gap between germline ends came to 8 bases. This CDR3 contains 12 residues. Germline values: CDR1 GTSNPN, CDR2 SVGIG (reference sequence).

The J gene is TRBJ2-3, the V gene TRBV10-1; D is ambiguous. CDR1 is WNHNN, CDR2 SYGVQD, per germline (reference sequence). The CDR3 spans 12 residues. The V end lost 0 bases, the J end lost 9 bases, and 7 bases lay between the germline ends. DNA for the CDR3: TGCGCCAGCAGTGAGTCACTGGGGACGCAGTATTTT. Translation gives CASSESLGTQYF.

The sample holds one count of this clone. The chain couples TRBV18 to TRBJ2-1; D is undetermined. The CDR3 is 13 residues long. V gave up 1 base and J gave up 8 bases, with 9 bases separating them. Germline V gene lookup returns CDR1 KGHSH and CDR2 LQKENI. In DNA, the CDR3 is TGTGCCAGCTCACCACGGGGTAGGGATGAGCAGTTCTTC. This encodes CASSPRGRDEQFF. The variable domain in full, completed from reference TRBV18 and TRBJ2-1, reads NAGVMQNPRHLVRRRGQEARLRCSPMKGHSHVYWYRQLPEEGLKFMVYLQKENIIDESGMPKERFSAEFPKEGPSILRIQQVVRGDSAAYFCASSPRGRDEQFFGPGTRLTVL.

The chain couples TRBV28 to TRBJ2-5; D unresolved. V dropped 6 bases and J dropped 4 bases, with 21 bases sitting between them. In germline, CDR1 is MDHEN, CDR2 SYDVKM. This CDR3 is built from 16 residues. This CDR3 is CASSLGRPGSGETQYF. Written as DNA, the CDR3 is TGTGCCAGCAGCCTCGGCAGGCCAGGTTCTGGAGAGACCCAGTACTTC. Looking up the rest from reference TRBV28 and TRBJ2-5 gives the full variable domain: DVKVTQSSRYLVKRTGEKVFLECVQDMDHENMFWYRQDPGLGLRLIYFSYDVKMKEKGDIPEGYSVSREKKERFSLILESASTNQTSMYLCASSLGRPGSGETQYFGPGTRLLVL.

The chain carries TRBV5-1 and TRBJ2-5; no firm D call. The CDR3 consists of 13 residues. The V and J ends lost 2 bases and 2 bases respectively, with 7 bases between them. Germline V gives CDR1 SGHRS, CDR2 YFSETQ. CDR3 sequence: CASSFGTQETQYF. The CDR3 nucleotides read TGCGCCAGCAGCTTCGGAACTCAAGAGACCCAGTACTTC.

The rearrangement uses TRBV7-2 and TRBJ1-1; no definite D call. CDR3 size: 13 residues. Germline V gene lookup returns CDR1 SGHTA and CDR2 FQGNSA. V was shortened by 1 base and J by 5 bases, with 8 bases between the two germline ends. The CDR3 DNA reads as TGTGCCAGCAGCTTAGTATTAGAGACTGAAGCTTTCTTT. It specifies CASSLVLETEAFF.

The CDR3 loop is CASSEALEVSYEQYF. CDR3 sequence (DNA): TGTGCCAGCAGTGAAGCCCTGGAGGTCTCCTACGAGCAGTACTTC. V and J are TRBV6-1 and TRBJ2-7, with a tentative D call TRBD2 (5 bases). Germline CDR1 reads MNHNS; CDR2 reads SASEGT. The CDR3 totals 15 residues. The V gene lost 0 bases and the J gene lost 0 bases, with 9 bases spanning the gap.

The rearrangement uses TRBV5-8 and TRBJ2-6; D gene uncertain. There are 13 residues in the CDR3. Germline V CDR1 and CDR2: SGHTS, YDEGEE. The germline V and J ends were trimmed by 10 bases and 0 bases, with 8 bases remaining between them. The CDR3 loop reads CAVRVSGANVLTF. The CDR3, as DNA: TGTGCCGTACGGGTCTCTGGGGCCAACGTCCTGACTTTC.

The rearrangement links TRBV9 to TRBJ1-2; 9 bases map to TRBD1. CDR3 length: 13 residues. V gave up 4 bases and J gave up 8 bases; unmatched junction bases: 6. Germline CDR1 and CDR2: SGDLS and YYNGEE. This CDR3 is CASSPRTGDGYTF. CDR3 bases: TGTGCCAGCAGCCCCAGGACAGGGGACGGCTACACCTTC.

The CDR3 nucleotides are TGTGCCAGCAGCAAACTTGTCCACCCACCTAATGAAAAACTGTTTTTT. Amino acids: CASSKLVHPPNEKLFF. The chain recombines TRBV21-1 with TRBJ1-4. TRBV21-1 represents a pseudogene. The CDR3 totals 16 residues.